The 30 T cell receptor beta chains given below trace back to one sample, sequenced in a study of shared clonotypes between healthy human individuals. Naive CD8 populations comprised CD45RO-negative cells positively selected for CCR7, excluding terminally differentiated effector memory CD45RA+ cells. Generated by immunoSEQ multiplex PCR, the TCRdb table keeps only in-frame clones and is missing some. The sample yields roughly 2,000,000 clones, less than 95% seen once. The sequencing input was naive CD8+ T cells sorted from blood. The receptor set was obtained from a man younger than 35 in good health.

The chain recombines TRBV5-6 with TRBJ1-2; 7 bases agree with TRBD1. The length of the CDR3 is 13 residues. Germline lookup yields CDR1 SGHDT and CDR2 YYEEEE. The J segment lost 8 bases and the V segment lost 0 bases, leaving 4 bases of the junction unmatched. CDR3 sequence: CASSLGLGGGYTF. CDR3 sequence (DNA): TGTGCCAGCAGCTTGGGACTAGGGGGCGGCTACACCTTC.

The chain recombines TRBV6-1 with TRBJ2-7; TRBD2 matches 9 bases. CDR1 is MNHNS and CDR2 is SASEGT in the germline V gene. This CDR3 has 18 amino acids. Unmatched junction bases numbered 13, after V lost 2 bases and J lost 2 bases. Here the CDR3 DNA reads TGTGCCAGCAGTGAAAAACTATATCGACTAGCGGAAACCTACGAGCAGTACTTC. This gives the protein CASSEKLYRLAETYEQYF.

The CDR3 loop is CASSQLQGVYNSPLHF. In DNA form, the CDR3 reads TGCGCCAGCAGCCAATTACAGGGGGTGTATAATTCACCCCTCCACTTT. The V call is TRBV4-3, the J call TRBJ1-6, with 8 bases lining up with TRBD1. The V gene end was trimmed by 2 bases and the J gene end by 4 bases; junction bases not matched to a gene: 4. CDR3 size: 16 residues. Germline-derived CDR1 and CDR2 are LGHNA and YSLEER.

The chain is built from TRBV27 and TRBJ2-7; TRBD2 matches at 7 bases. Germline V CDR1 and CDR2: MNHEY, SMNVEV (reference sequence). Trimming cost V 4 bases and J 0 bases; bases outside gene matches: 9. The CDR3 is 16 residues long. CDR3 DNA sequence: TGTGCCAGCAGTTCCCTAAGCGGGGCACCCTCCTACGAGCAGTACTTC. Translated: CASSSLSGAPSYEQYF.

This clone was observed once. The chain carries TRBV9 and TRBJ2-7; the match to TRBD2 covers 9 bases. The CDR3 covers 16 residues. V gave up 0 bases and J gave up 5 bases; unmatched junction bases: 9. Germline CDR1 is SGDLS and CDR2 is YYNGEE. The CDR3 reads CASSVGNSGSYDEQYF. The CDR3 nucleotides are TGTGCCAGCAGCGTAGGCAATAGCGGGAGTTACGACGAGCAGTACTTC. Full variable domain (outside the CDR3, taken from reference TRBV9 and TRBJ2-7): DSGVTQTPKHLITATGQRVTLRCSPRSGDLSVYWYQQSLDQGLQFLIQYYNGEERAKGNILERFSAQQFPDLHSELNLSSLELGDSALYFCASSVGNSGSYDEQYFGPGTRLTVT.

The chain links TRBV7-8 to TRBJ1-3, with D maybe TRBD1 (5 bases). Trimming shortened V by 5 bases and J by 4 bases, and 15 bases separated the two germline ends. CDR1 and CDR2 (germline): SGHVS, FQNEAQ. The CDR3 is 15 amino acids. As DNA, the CDR3 is TGTGCCAGCAGCCGGGACCCGACGGCAGGAAACACCATATATTTT. Translated, it gives CASSRDPTAGNTIYF.

The chain carries TRBV27 and TRBJ1-2; D may be TRBD1 (6 bases). This CDR3 comprises 15 residues. Trimming took 7 bases from V and 3 from J, leaving 18 bases between them. Germline CDR1 reads MNHEY; CDR2 reads SMNVEV (reference sequence). This CDR3 reads CASTRTLTGDYGYTF. In DNA form, the CDR3 reads TGTGCCAGCACCCGAACCCTGACAGGCGACTATGGCTACACCTTC.

This clone was observed once. The rearrangement joins TRBV5-1 to TRBJ2-6, with D possibly TRBD2 on 6 matching bases. V lost 4 bases, J lost 2 bases, and 22 bases lay in between. The CDR3 has 19 residues. The germline CDR1 and CDR2 sequences are SGHRS and YFSETQ. CDR3 amino acids: CASSVYDKAGPTGANVLTF. In DNA, the CDR3 is TGCGCCAGCAGCGTCTATGACAAGGCGGGACCAACTGGGGCCAACGTCCTGACTTTC.

The chain uses TRBV4-3 and TRBJ2-7, with D perhaps TRBD2 (5 bases). Trimming removed 4 bases from V and 5 bases from J, with 15 bases in between. This CDR3 is built from 14 residues. Germline lookup yields CDR1 LGHNA and CDR2 YSLEER. The DNA of the CDR3 is TGCGCCAGCAGCCCCCTTATTGGGAGCAACGAGCAGTACTTC. This gives the protein CASSPLIGSNEQYF.

The V and J genes are TRBV28 and TRBJ2-3; 9 nucleotides line up with TRBD2. The trim removed 7 bases at V and 6 bases at J, leaving 17 bases unmatched. Germline V gene sequence: CDR1 MDHEN, CDR2 SYDVKM. The CDR3 has 17 amino acids. The CDR3 sequence: CASTLRGAGGAKDTQYF. For the CDR3, the DNA is TGTGCCAGCACCTTAAGGGGTGCGGGGGGGGCTAAGGATACGCAGTATTTT.

Points on this clone: The conserved final phenylalanine or tryptophan is absent from the CDR3, which likely points to a read error. The limits of the CDR3 on the DNA are not certain, so only TCRdb's listed CDR3 is given. The rearrangement joins TRBV6-5 to TRBJ2-4. CDR1 MNHEY and CDR2 SVGAGI come from the germline V gene. The CDR3 is 13 residues long, counting both termini. CDR3 in amino acids: CASSSITGPLNLR.

The rearrangement joins TRBV7-8 to TRBJ2-1; TRBD2 matches at 8 bases. Germline V CDR1 and CDR2: SGHVS, FQNEAQ. With 5 bases clipped from V and 8 bases from J, the junction kept 8 bases outside the gene matches. CDR3 length: 14 residues. CDR3 bases: TGTGCCAGCAGCCGTACGGGGGGGCTCGATGAGCAGTTCTTC. It codes for CASSRTGGLDEQFF.

The chain employs TRBV19 and TRBJ2-7; D ambiguous. CDR1 and CDR2 from the germline V gene are LNHDA and SQIVND (reference sequence). Deletions cut 5 bases from V and 1 base from J, with 9 bases between. The length of the CDR3 is 13 residues. The CDR3 protein is CASSSHWSYEQYF. For the CDR3, the DNA is TGTGCCAGTAGTTCTCACTGGTCCTACGAGCAGTACTTC.

This clone appeared once. The V gene is TRBV7-8, the J gene TRBJ1-4, with D maybe TRBD1 (6 bases). Trimming removed 0 bases at V and 5 bases at J, with 22 bases between. The CDR3 contains 19 residues. The V gene's germline CDR1 is SGHVS and CDR2 FQNEAQ. Written as DNA, the CDR3 is TGTGCCAGCAGCTTAGCCGACAGGATCGATTGGGGGGAGAATGAAAAACTGTTTTTT. Protein product: CASSLADRIDWGENEKLFF.

J is TRBJ2-2 and V is TRBV30, with D uncertain. CDR1 is GTSNPN and CDR2 is SVGIG in the germline V gene (reference sequence). Trimming shortened V by 6 bases and J by 5 bases, and 10 bases separated the two germline ends. This CDR3 spans 12 amino acids. CDR3 residues: CACYLRTGELFF. Here the CDR3 DNA reads TGTGCCTGTTACCTTAGGACCGGGGAGCTGTTTTTT.

J is TRBJ1-1 and V is TRBV28; D uncertain. V was clipped by 3 bases and J by 7 bases, with 12 bases between them. CDR1 is MDHEN, CDR2 SYDVKM, per germline. The CDR3 runs 13 residues. Written as DNA, the CDR3 is TGTGCCAGCAGTTTGGGGTCGGCTCGTGAAGCTTTCTTT. Its protein is CASSLGSAREAFF.

This chain uses TRBV4-1 with TRBJ2-2; D remains ambiguous. V shed 1 base and J shed 0 bases, with 6 bases lying between them. This CDR3 comprises 15 residues. Germline values: CDR1 MGHRA, CDR2 YSYEKL. Here the CDR3 reads CASSQVVTNTGELFF. For the CDR3, the DNA is TGCGCCAGCAGCCAAGTAGTTACGAACACCGGGGAGCTGTTTTTT.

CDR3 nucleotide sequence: TGTGCCAGCACCGGACAGGGGTATAATTCACCCCTCCACTTT. Translation gives CASTGQGYNSPLHF. The rearrangement joins TRBV28 to TRBJ1-6, with 9 bases aligning to TRBD1. CDR3 length: 14 amino acids. Germline-derived CDR1 and CDR2 are MDHEN and SYDVKM. Trimming at V came to 7 bases and at J to 4 bases, leaving 2 bases not matched to a gene.

The chain recombines TRBV21-1 with TRBJ1-2; the table's TRBD1 call for D was not verified on the DNA. TRBV21-1 represents a pseudogene. The length of the CDR3 is 14 residues. This CDR3 reads CASSKGQGNYGYTF. The CDR3 nucleotides read TGTGCCAGCAGCAAAGGACAGGGGAACTATGGCTACACCTTC.

V usage is TRBV7-9 and J usage is TRBJ2-7; no clear D. V lost 5 bases, J lost 3 bases, and 14 bases lay in between. The CDR3 loop spans 14 amino acids. Per germline, CDR1 SEHNR and CDR2 FQNEAQ (reference sequence). CDR3: CASSPRLDHYEQYF. The DNA of the CDR3 is TGTGCCAGCAGCCCGCGCTTAGACCACTACGAGCAGTACTTC.

This chain links TRBV6-1 with TRBJ2-5; D might be TRBD2 (6 bases). The CDR3 has 15 amino acids. Trimming removed 3 bases from V and 3 bases from J, with 14 bases in between. Germline CDR1 and CDR2: MNHNS and SASEGT. CDR3 in DNA: TGTGCCAGCAGTGACCAACCGGGACTGAAAGAGACCCAGTACTTC. It translates to CASSDQPGLKETQYF.

The rearrangement uses TRBV30 and TRBJ1-2, with 11 bases aligning to TRBD1. With 6 bases clipped from V and 7 bases from J, the junction kept 7 bases outside the gene matches. Germline V gives CDR1 GTSNPN, CDR2 SVGIG (reference sequence). This CDR3 contains 13 residues. The CDR3 bases are TGTGCCTGTGAGAGGACAGGGGGCTTTGGCTACACCTTC. This translates into CACERTGGFGYTF.

This chain connects TRBV28 to TRBJ2-1; TRBD1 aligns across 8 bases. Germline CDR1 and CDR2: MDHEN and SYDVKM. The CDR3 is made up of 17 amino acids. The V gene end was trimmed by 5 bases and the J gene end by 8 bases; junction bases not matched to a gene: 17. CDR3 protein: CASSTRTGRQTFDEQFF. Here the CDR3 DNA reads TGTGCCAGCAGTACCCGGACAGGGCGCCAAACGTTCGATGAGCAGTTCTTC.

The chain links TRBV6-6 to TRBJ2-1; 7 bases agree with TRBD2. J was trimmed by 3 bases and V by 4 bases; bases with no gene match: 9. The CDR3 has 16 residues. Germline loops: CDR1 MNHNY, CDR2 SVGAGI (reference sequence). The CDR3, as DNA: TGTGCCAGCAGTTCCTTGGGGGGAGGGGTCTACAATGAGCAGTTCTTC. Encoded protein: CASSSLGGGVYNEQFF.

V gene TRBV7-6 combines with J gene TRBJ2-7; D call uncertain. Trimming cost V 4 bases and J 7 bases, with 8 bases left between them. Germline values: CDR1 SGHVS, CDR2 FNYEAQ. CDR3 length: 11 residues. The CDR3 sequence is CASSSSSEQYF. CDR3 sequence (DNA): TGTGCCAGCAGCTCCTCTTCGGAGCAGTACTTC.

This clone was picked up one time. The CDR3 region has the DNA TGTGCCAGCAGTTACGTCGGGGGCCGGGACGAAGCTTTCTTT. Translated: CASSYVGGRDEAFF. The chain uses TRBV5-4 and TRBJ1-1; D might be TRBD1 (6 bases). CDR3 size: 14 residues. Germline V gene sequence: CDR1 SGHNT, CDR2 YYREEE (reference sequence). V was cut by 5 bases and J by 8 bases, with 19 bases left in between.

The chain couples TRBV9 to TRBJ1-4; TRBD1 is a possible D gene (5 bases). The CDR3 sequence is 15 residues long. V was pared by 0 bases and J by 5 bases, with 11 bases between. The V gene's germline CDR1 is SGDLS and CDR2 YYNGEE. The chain's CDR3 is CASSVGDEGNEKLFF. CDR3 DNA: TGTGCCAGCAGCGTAGGGGACGAGGGGAATGAAAAACTGTTTTTT.

This clone was counted a single time. This sample includes further DNA sequences coding for the same CDR3. V gene TRBV30 combines with J gene TRBJ1-5, with 9 positions matching TRBD1. J gave up 6 bases and V 0 bases, and 3 bases lay outside the gene matches. CDR1 is GTSNPN, CDR2 SVGIG, per germline (reference sequence). The CDR3 covers 14 residues. In DNA form, the CDR3 reads TGTGCCTGGAGTGTGGGACAGGGCCCTCAGCCCCAGCATTTT. It is translated as CAWSVGQGPQPQHF.

This chain connects TRBV7-9 to TRBJ2-5; TRBD1 agrees at 9 bases. The CDR3 runs 16 residues. After removal of 4 bases from V and 2 bases from J, the junction contained 8 bases not matched to a gene. Germline loops: CDR1 SEHNR, CDR2 FQNEAQ (reference sequence). In DNA form, the CDR3 reads TGTGCCAGCAGCTCTCCTCCCGGGACAGGGCAAGAGACCCAGTACTTC. Translation: CASSSPPGTGQETQYF.

The rearrangement uses TRBV4-1 and TRBJ2-3, with 10 bases matching TRBD2. The CDR3 is 16 residues long. V lost 3 bases, J lost 2 bases, and 5 bases stayed unmatched. Germline CDR1 reads MGHRA; CDR2 reads YSYEKL. The CDR3 reads CASSQDGLADTDTQYF. The CDR3 DNA follows: TGCGCCAGCAGCCAGGACGGACTAGCGGACACAGATACGCAGTATTTT.